These 8 T cell receptor beta chains were all obtained from the same sample, sequenced in a study of T cells in Graves' hyperthyroidism and ophthalmopathy. TCR beta CDR3 regions were amplified from RNA. The HTBI primer set drove a first-round RT-PCR of the TCR CDR3. One entry per CDR3 protein, called by TCRdb with MiXCR from the multiplex PCR reads. The sample yields 280,000 or so distinct CDR3 sequences, roughly 15% seen once. Specimen: blood. These receptors came from a woman aged 45-65 years with Graves' hyperthyroidism that later progressed to Graves' ophthalmopathy.

This clonotype came up many times. The chain couples TRBV20-1 to TRBJ2-7; 7 nucleotides agree with TRBD2. Germline loops: CDR1 DFQATT, CDR2 SNEGSKA (reference sequence). This CDR3 is 15 amino acids long. The trim removed 5 bases at V and 0 bases at J, leaving 10 bases unmatched. This chain's CDR3 is CSAPRGLAASYEQYF. The CDR3 coding sequence is TGCAGTGCTCCCCGAGGCCTAGCGGCCTCCTACGAGCAGTACTTC.

The V and J genes are TRBV6-1 and TRBJ2-7, with TRBD1 identical over 7 bases. Germline trimming cut 0 bases from V and 4 bases from J; bases unmatched to any gene: 6. From germline, CDR1 is MNHNS and CDR2 SASEGT. The CDR3 contains 15 residues. The CDR3 nucleotides read TGTGCCAGCAGTGAAGCGAGGACAGGTTTTTACGAGCAGTACTTC. Encoded protein: CASSEARTGFYEQYF.

This clonotype was recorded at least ten times. The rearrangement uses TRBV29-1 and TRBJ2-7; D gene unclear. CDR3 size: 10 residues. Germline assignment: CDR1 SQVTM and CDR2 ANQGSEA. Trimming took off 4 bases at V and 7 bases at J, with 8 bases between the two ends. This CDR3 reads CSVGSPEQYF. The CDR3 DNA reads as TGCAGCGTTGGTTCCCCGGAGCAGTACTTC.

The sample holds many counts of this clonotype. The chain links TRBV6-6 to TRBJ1-4, with D unclear. V was shortened by 0 bases and J by 7 bases, with 12 bases between the two germline ends. The CDR3 spans 15 residues. CDR1 is MNHNY and CDR2 is SVGAGI in the germline V gene (reference sequence). The CDR3 spells CASSYSPRLGEKLFF. As DNA, the CDR3 is TGTGCCAGCAGTTACTCCCCCAGGTTAGGTGAAAAACTGTTTTTT.

The CDR3 reads CATSGSTAETQYF. The CDR3 coding sequence is TGTGCCACCAGCGGATCTACGGCAGAGACCCAGTACTTC. The chain joins TRBV24-1 to TRBJ2-5; D is unclear. The CDR3 totals 13 residues. Trimming left V 7 bases short and J 4 bases short, with 12 bases between. The germline V gene has CDR1 KGHDR and CDR2 SFDVKD.

This clonotype was found many times. The chain recombines TRBV19 with TRBJ2-5; perhaps TRBD2 as D (5 bases). CDR3 size: 12 residues. Trimming took 9 bases from V and 1 from J, leaving 9 bases between them. The germline CDR1 and CDR2 sequences are LNHDA and SQIVND (reference sequence). CDR3 sequence: CASSRGQETQYF. CDR3 DNA: TGTGCCAGCAGCCGGGGCCAAGAGACCCAGTACTTC.

This clonotype was detected many times. The gene calls are TRBV30 and TRBJ2-5, with TRBD2 identical over 14 bases. CDR1 and CDR2 from the germline V gene are GTSNPN and SVGIG (reference sequence). The ends lost 1 base at V and 5 bases at J; junction bases unmatched: 6. The CDR3 runs to 16 residues. The CDR3 nucleotides are TGTGCCTGGAGTGAACGTAGACTAGCGGGAGGGGAGACCCAGTACTTC. It encodes CAWSERRLAGGETQYF.

This clonotype showed up many times. The J gene is TRBJ2-1, the V gene TRBV6-6; possible D gene TRBD1, 5 bases. Germline loops: CDR1 MNHNY, CDR2 SVGAGI (reference sequence). The ends were cut back, 0 bases at V and 7 bases at J, with 22 bases in the middle. This CDR3 region has 18 residues. This chain's CDR3 is CASSYSRSQALWRNEQFF. CDR3 bases: TGTGCCAGCAGTTACTCAAGGTCACAGGCCCTTTGGCGGAATGAGCAGTTCTTC.